This T cell receptor beta chain emerged from a study of a mutant IDH1 vaccine in newly diagnosed glioma. In the study overall: Patients began vaccination 4-6 weeks after radiotherapy alone, or with temozolomide cycles. Standard pretreatment was either radiotherapy, temozolomide, or, for most, radiochemotherapy with temozolomide.

Clones were read by immunoSEQ multiplex PCR, and TCRdb kept only the in-frame ones, dropping some. The repertoire holds around 56,000 clones, with about 81% as singletons. Whole-study results and caveats: Overall, about 92% of patients had vaccine-induced immune responses.

The germline CDR1 and CDR2 sequences are SQVTM and ANQGSEA. This CDR3 spans 13 amino acids. The V end was cut by 4 bases, the J end by 2 bases, with 10 bases between. As to time point: week 23, last vaccination. Mutant IDH1 20-mer peptide, at 300 ug, made up each vaccine dose, with topical imiquimod. The donor cohort comprised cases of new WHO grade 3 or 4 IDH1-mutant, ATRX-lost astrocytoma. On this clone: Its antigen is unknown.

J is TRBJ2-3 and V is TRBV29-1; D is perhaps TRBD2 (5 bases). The source is a woman between 40 and 55 years old with glioma. Some clones in this sample may be carry-over from other donors' samples. Sample: PBMCs, taken from a glioma patient whose treatment included an IDH1 peptide vaccine. This CDR3 reads CSVARGNTDTQYF. CDR3 DNA: TGCAGCGTTGCAAGAGGGAACACAGATACGCAGTATTTT.